The 31 T cell receptor beta chains below were found in one sample sequenced in a study of beta chain features in type 1 diabetes. As every portion of the isolated RNA was reverse transcribed, the sequencing read expressed TCRB transcripts. The assay was immunoSEQ multiplex PCR, and TCRdb's table has in-frame clones only and misses some. Of around 430,000 clones detected, 30% appear once; the ten largest clones hold around 0.065%. The sequencing sample was made of naive CD4+ T cells from blood. These receptors came from a man between 18 and 35 years old in good health.

This rearrangement joins TRBV5-1 to TRBJ2-3; no clear D. CDR1 SGHRS and CDR2 YFSETQ come from the germline V gene. The CDR3 length is 15 residues. V shed 1 base and J shed 3 bases, with 12 bases lying between them. CDR3 sequence: CASSLTWAGTDTQYF. In DNA form, the CDR3 reads TGCGCCAGCAGCTTGACCTGGGCTGGGACAGATACGCAGTATTTT.

The chain has TRBV15 and TRBJ1-1; the D is unclear. Trimming removed 2 bases at V and 0 bases at J, with 7 bases between. The length of the CDR3 is 14 residues. Germline V gene sequence: CDR1 LNHNV, CDR2 YYDKDF (reference sequence). The CDR3 DNA sequence: TGTGCCACCAGCAGACTGGTGATGAACACTGAAGCTTTCTTT. This codes for CATSRLVMNTEAFF.

The chain is built from TRBV18 and TRBJ1-2, with 7 bases that match TRBD1. V trimming: 2 bases; J trimming: 8 bases; junction bases outside the gene matches: 8. The CDR3 extends over 14 amino acids. CDR1 is KGHSH and CDR2 is LQKENI in the germline V gene. DNA of the CDR3: TGTGCCAGCTCACCAGACTCGGACAGGCGGGGCTACACCTTC. It encodes CASSPDSDRRGYTF.

The chain carries TRBV5-6 and TRBJ1-5; D gene unclear. The CDR3 spans 15 residues. Germline CDR1 is SGHDT and CDR2 is YYEEEE. The V end was cut by 3 bases, the J end by 0 bases, with 10 bases between. The CDR3 DNA follows: TGTGCCAGCAGCTCCGTGGCGACTAGCAATCAGCCCCAGCATTTT. Its protein is CASSSVATSNQPQHF.

V is TRBV30 and J is TRBJ2-7; D uncertain. Germline V CDR1 and CDR2: GTSNPN, SVGIG (reference sequence). This CDR3 has 13 residues. Trimming left V 0 bases short and J 0 bases short, with 6 bases between. The chain's CDR3 is CAWSVGISYEQYF. CDR3 bases: TGTGCCTGGAGTGTCGGCATCTCCTACGAGCAGTACTTC.

This clone was observed a few times. The chain has TRBV30 and TRBJ1-4; maybe TRBD1 (6 bases). This CDR3 spans 16 amino acids. CDR1 GTSNPN and CDR2 SVGIG come from the germline V gene (reference sequence). V was pared by 0 bases and J by 7 bases, with 18 bases between. The chain's CDR3 is CAWSVWVRGAGEKLFF. The DNA for the CDR3 is TGTGCCTGGAGTGTCTGGGTTAGGGGGGCTGGTGAAAAACTGTTTTTT. Drawing the rest from reference TRBV30 and TRBJ1-4, the complete variable domain is SQTIHQWPATLVQPVGSPLSLECTVEGTSNPNLYWYRQAAGRGLQLLFYSVGIGQISSEVPQNLSASRPQDRQFILSSKKLLLSDSGFYLCAWSVWVRGAGEKLFFGSGTQLSVL.

The chain employs TRBV7-6 and TRBJ2-5; TRBD2 matches 8 bases. The CDR3 loop spans 16 amino acids. Germline-derived CDR1 and CDR2 are SGHVS and FNYEAQ. Trimming took 4 bases from V and 4 from J; bases not matched to a gene: 11. The CDR3 DNA follows: TGTGCCAGCAGCTCAGCCGGGCTAGCGGGTTTAGAGACCCAGTACTTC. Amino acid sequence: CASSSAGLAGLETQYF. The whole variable domain, remainder taken from reference TRBV7-6 and TRBJ2-5, is GAGVSQSPRYKVTKRGQDVALRCDPISGHVSLYWYRQALGQGPEFLTYFNYEAQQDKSGLPNDRFSAERPEGSISTLTIQRTEQRDSAMYRCASSSAGLAGLETQYFGPGTRLLVL.

In its sample, this clone was seen a few times. The V call is TRBV9, the J call TRBJ2-3, with TRBD2 matching over 7 bases. V lost 0 bases and J lost 4; bases outside the gene matches: 5. Germline loops: CDR1 SGDLS, CDR2 YYNGEE. The CDR3 contains 15 residues. CDR3 DNA: TGTGCCAGCAGCGTAGGTGGCGGGAGCGCAGATACGCAGTATTTT. Encoded protein: CASSVGGGSADTQYF.

The chain combines TRBV11-2 with TRBJ2-1; 9 bases match TRBD2. After removal of 5 bases from V and 6 bases from J, the junction contained 11 bases not matched to a gene. The CDR3 has 16 residues. CDR1 and CDR2 from the germline V gene are SGHAT and FQNNGV. CDR3 sequence reads: CASSQISGSLSNEQFF. In DNA, the CDR3 is TGTGCCAGCAGCCAAATTAGCGGGAGCCTCAGCAATGAGCAGTTCTTC.

In this sample, this clone turned up a few times. The gene calls are TRBV4-1 and TRBJ1-1; D is uncertain. Looked up from germline, CDR1 is MGHRA and CDR2 is YSYEKL. Deletions cut 4 bases from V and 1 base from J, with 7 bases between. The CDR3 has 13 residues. The CDR3 DNA follows: TGCGCCAGCAGCCCCGACGGGAACACTGAAGCTTTCTTT. It yields the protein CASSPDGNTEAFF.

This clone came up a few times. This chain links TRBV19 with TRBJ2-1, with 9 nucleotides matching TRBD2. Germline V lookup: CDR1 LNHDA, CDR2 SQIVND (reference sequence). The V segment lost 2 bases and the J segment 4 bases; nucleotides outside the gene matches: 6. The CDR3 extends over 16 amino acids. The CDR3, as DNA: TGTGCCAGTAGTATAAGGTTTAGCGGGAGTTACAATGAGCAGTTCTTC. Amino acids: CASSIRFSGSYNEQFF.

This clone was recorded a few times. The V call is TRBV9, the J call TRBJ2-1, with 11 bases fitting TRBD2. This CDR3 has 15 residues. J was trimmed by 7 bases and V by 3 bases; bases with no gene match: 6. Per germline, CDR1 SGDLS and CDR2 YYNGEE. The CDR3 spells CASSARLAGRNEQFF. In DNA form, the CDR3 reads TGTGCCAGCAGCGCCCGACTAGCGGGAAGGAATGAGCAGTTCTTC.

The rearrangement uses TRBV7-8 and TRBJ2-5; TRBD2 matches at 9 bases. The trim removed 5 bases at V and 6 bases at J, leaving 7 bases unmatched. Germline CDR1 is SGHVS and CDR2 is FQNEAQ. The CDR3 spans 14 residues. The CDR3 region has the DNA TGTGCCAGCAGCCAGACTAGCGGCCGACAGACCCAGTACTTC. This translates into CASSQTSGRQTQYF.

About this clone: This sample includes further DNA sequences coding for the same CDR3. This chain links TRBV5-1 with TRBJ2-1; 12 bases agree with TRBD2. With V trimmed by 3 bases and J by 0 bases, 1 base remained unmatched. The CDR3 runs to 16 residues. Looked up from germline, CDR1 is SGHRS and CDR2 is YFSETQ. CDR3 region: CASSWGLAGSYNEQFF. CDR3 in DNA: TGCGCCAGCAGCTGGGGACTAGCGGGCTCCTACAATGAGCAGTTCTTC.

This clone was detected only a few times. This chain connects TRBV2 to TRBJ1-5; no definite D call. V was clipped by 3 bases and J by 6 bases, with 6 bases between them. The germline V gene has CDR1 SNHLY and CDR2 FYNNEI. The CDR3 covers 12 residues. For the CDR3, the DNA is TGTGCCAGCAGTGATTTGCGTCAGCCCCAGCATTTT. Protein sequence: CASSDLRQPQHF.

With regard to this clone: The sample contains more than one DNA sequence encoding this CDR3. This chain connects TRBV7-2 to TRBJ1-1, with D possibly matching TRBD1 (5 bases). V gave up 1 base and J gave up 2 bases, with 8 bases separating them. Germline V gene lookup returns CDR1 SGHTA and CDR2 FQGNSA. The CDR3 spans 14 residues. In DNA, the CDR3 is TGTGCCAGCAGCTTAGGGGGCGGCAACACTGAAGCTTTCTTT. Encoded protein: CASSLGGGNTEAFF. The variable domain in full, with the rest retrieved from reference TRBV7-2 and TRBJ1-1, is GAGVSQSPSNKVTEKGKDVELRCDPISGHTALYWYRQSLGQGLEFLIYFQGNSAPDKSGLPSDRFSAERTGGSVSTLTIQRTQQEDSAVYLCASSLGGGNTEAFFGQGTRLTVV.

Only a few counts were recorded for this clone. The genes are TRBV4-2 and TRBJ2-6; 8 bases are shared with TRBD1. The CDR3 extends over 16 amino acids. V lost 5 bases, J lost 0 bases, and 3 bases stayed unmatched. Germline V lookup: CDR1 LGHNA, CDR2 YNFKEQ. Here the CDR3 DNA reads TGTGCCAGCAGCAGCACAGGGGGCTCTGGGGCCAACGTCCTGACTTTC. It translates to CASSSTGGSGANVLTF.

The genes are TRBV7-2 and TRBJ2-6; maybe TRBD2 (5 bases). This CDR3 has 14 residues. Trimming took off 10 bases at V and 4 bases at J, with 14 bases between the two ends. Germline CDR1 and CDR2: SGHTA and FQGNSA. The CDR3: CANALEAGANVLTF. CDR3 bases: TGTGCCAACGCACTAGAAGCCGGGGCCAACGTCCTGACTTTC.

The chain combines TRBV5-4 with TRBJ2-1; TRBD1 agrees at 10 bases. Germline loops: CDR1 SGHNT, CDR2 YYREEE (reference sequence). Trimming at V came to 3 bases and at J to 7 bases, leaving 4 bases not matched to a gene. The CDR3 runs to 14 residues. CDR3 in DNA: TGTGCCAGCAGCTCCGGACAGGGGGTAAATGAGCAGTTCTTC. Amino acids: CASSSGQGVNEQFF. Full variable domain (outside the CDR3, taken from reference TRBV5-4 and TRBJ2-1): ETGVTQSPTHLIKTRGQQVTLRCSSQSGHNTVSWYQQALGQGPQFIFQYYREEENGRGNFPPRFSGLQFPNYSSELNVNALELDDSALYLCASSSGQGVNEQFFGPGTRLTVL.

On this clone: Other DNA sequences within the sample encode an identical CDR3. The chain carries TRBV2 and TRBJ2-5; D is undetermined. Trimming cost V 3 bases and J 2 bases, with 1 base left between them. The CDR3 runs 11 residues. In germline, CDR1 is SNHLY, CDR2 FYNNEI. CDR3 amino acids: CASSDQETQYF. In nucleotides, the CDR3 is TGTGCCAGCAGTGATCAAGAGACCCAGTACTTC.

This clone has only a few counts. The chain joins TRBV7-2 to TRBJ1-1; maybe TRBD1 (6 bases). This CDR3 region has 14 residues. V was clipped by 2 bases and J by 1 base, with 8 bases between them. Germline loops: CDR1 SGHTA, CDR2 FQGNSA. In DNA, the CDR3 is TGTGCCAGCAGCTTAACAGGGAGGAACACTGAAGCTTTCTTT. Protein sequence: CASSLTGRNTEAFF.

The gene calls are TRBV7-9 and TRBJ2-1; no firm D call. The CDR3 length is 11 residues. Trimming took off 7 bases at V and 7 bases at J, with 8 bases between the two ends. CDR1 and CDR2 from the germline V gene are SEHNR and FQNEAQ (reference sequence). The CDR3 protein is CASIPPNEQFF. The CDR3 DNA reads as TGTGCCAGCATCCCACCAAATGAGCAGTTCTTC.

This clone was observed a few times. In DNA form, the CDR3 reads TGTGCCAGCAGCCAACCCCCCGTACGTGAGCAGTTCTTC. Its protein product is CASSQPPVREQFF. V gene TRBV7-2 combines with J gene TRBJ2-1; D uncertain. Trimming pared 5 bases from V and 9 bases from J, leaving 14 bases between. CDR3 size: 13 residues. The germline CDR1 and CDR2 sequences are SGHTA and FQGNSA.

The chain is built from TRBV30 and TRBJ1-2, with D maybe TRBD1 (5 bases). The CDR3 has 15 amino acids. V was pared by 5 bases and J by 2 bases, with 18 bases between. Germline V lookup: CDR1 GTSNPN, CDR2 SVGIG (reference sequence). The CDR3 is CAWLGTNWGNYGYTF. The CDR3 DNA sequence: TGTGCCTGGCTCGGGACGAACTGGGGCAACTATGGCTACACCTTC.

The chain combines TRBV2 with TRBJ2-7, with 14 bases aligning to TRBD2. This CDR3 is built from 15 residues. V dropped 5 bases and J dropped 2; count of bases not matched to a gene: 2. Germline V gene sequence: CDR1 SNHLY, CDR2 FYNNEI. DNA of the CDR3: TGTGCCAGCAGTCCGGGACTAGCGGGGGCCTACGAGCAGTACTTC. This gives the protein CASSPGLAGAYEQYF.

The rearrangement joins TRBV9 to TRBJ2-6; TRBD1 agrees at 7 bases. Looked up from germline, CDR1 is SGDLS and CDR2 is YYNGEE. The CDR3 is 17 amino acids. V lost 2 bases to trimming and J lost 5 bases; unmatched junction nucleotides: 10. CDR3 sequence reads: CASSVPAGGSRANVLTF. CDR3 DNA: TGTGCCAGCAGCGTTCCCGCAGGGGGTAGTAGGGCCAACGTCCTGACTTTC.

This clone appeared a few times. V is TRBV23-1 and J is TRBJ1-1; no definite D call. TRBV23-1 is identified as an open reading frame with a role that is uncertain. The CDR3 totals 17 residues. Trimming left V 2 bases short and J 0 bases short, with 16 bases between. The CDR3, as DNA: TGCGCCAGCAGTCAAGTTCTTCTCTCCCGTATGAACACTGAAGCTTTCTTT. This sequence encodes CASSQVLLSRMNTEAFF.

This chain joins TRBV4-3 and TRBJ2-5; D unclear. Trimming removed 1 base at V and 4 bases at J, with 10 bases between. Germline loops: CDR1 LGHNA, CDR2 YSLEER. The CDR3 runs 14 residues. In DNA form, the CDR3 reads TGCGCCAGCAGCCAAGGGTGGGTTGGAGAGACCCAGTACTTC. Its protein product is CASSQGWVGETQYF.

J is TRBJ2-5 and V is TRBV19, with 7 bases aligning to TRBD2. The germline V gene encodes CDR1 LNHDA and CDR2 SQIVND (reference sequence). V dropped 3 bases and J dropped 5; count of bases not matched to a gene: 9. This CDR3 comprises 15 residues. The DNA of the CDR3 is TGTGCCAGTAGTATTTCCGCGGGAGAGAGTGAGACCCAGTACTTC. As protein: CASSISAGESETQYF.

The chain employs TRBV29-1 and TRBJ2-5, with 8 bases aligning to TRBD1. V lost 6 bases and J lost 4; bases outside the gene matches: 13. The germline V gene encodes CDR1 SQVTM and CDR2 ANQGSEA. The length of the CDR3 is 15 residues. Here the CDR3 DNA reads TGCAGCGTAGCAGGAGGCCAGGGGGCCAGAGAGACCCAGTACTTC. Protein: CSVAGGQGARETQYF.

This clone has more than one count but fewer than ten. V is TRBV4-3 and J is TRBJ1-2; TRBD1 aligns across 8 bases. With V trimmed by 0 bases and J by 2 bases, 11 bases remained unmatched. CDR3 length equals 18 residues. CDR1 is LGHNA and CDR2 is YSLEER in the germline V gene. The CDR3 reads CASSQDSRQGSLNYGYTF. In nucleotides, the CDR3 is TGCGCCAGCAGCCAAGATTCGAGACAGGGGTCTCTAAACTATGGCTACACCTTC.